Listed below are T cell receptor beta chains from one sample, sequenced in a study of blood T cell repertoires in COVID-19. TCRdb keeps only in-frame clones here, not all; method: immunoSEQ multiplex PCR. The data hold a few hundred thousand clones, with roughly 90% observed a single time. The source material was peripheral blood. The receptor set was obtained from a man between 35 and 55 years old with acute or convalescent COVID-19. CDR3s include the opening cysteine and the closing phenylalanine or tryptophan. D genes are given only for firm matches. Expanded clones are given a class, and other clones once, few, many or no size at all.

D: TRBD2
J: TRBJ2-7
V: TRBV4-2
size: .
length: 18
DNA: TGTGCCAGCAGCCAGGATATCAGACTAGCGGGAGGTTTCTACGAGCAGTACTTC
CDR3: CASSQDIRLAGGFYEQYF

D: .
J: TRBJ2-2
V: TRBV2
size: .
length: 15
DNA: TGTGCCAGCAGGCAGGGGAGTTCGAACACCGGGGAGCTGTTTTTT
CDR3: CASRQGSSNTGELFF

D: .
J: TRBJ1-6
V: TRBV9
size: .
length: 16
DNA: TGTGCCAGCAGCCCACCGGGATGGGGCTATAATTCACCCCTCCACTTT
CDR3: CASSPPGWGYNSPLHF

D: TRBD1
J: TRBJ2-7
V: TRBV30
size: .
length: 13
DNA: TGTGCCTCGGATGGGGACAGGGGGCCCGAGCAGTACTTC
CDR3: CASDGDRGPEQYF

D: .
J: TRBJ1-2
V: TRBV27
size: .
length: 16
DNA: TGTGCCAGCAGTTGGATACTGTCTGGGGGCCAAGGTGGCTACACCTTC
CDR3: CASSWILSGGQGGYTF

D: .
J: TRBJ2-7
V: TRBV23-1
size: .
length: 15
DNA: TGCGCCAGCAGTCAATCGCGCAGCGCGTCCTACGAGCAGTACTTC
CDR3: CASSQSRSASYEQYF

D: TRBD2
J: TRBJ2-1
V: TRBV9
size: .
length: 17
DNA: TGTGCCAGCAGCGTAGTTGGGCCGGGACTAGCGGGGGCTGAGCAGTTCTTC
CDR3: CASSVVGPGLAGAEQFF

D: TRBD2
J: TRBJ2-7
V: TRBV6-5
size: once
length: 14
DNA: TGTGCCAGCAGTCGTCTAGCGGGAGCCTACGAGCAGTACTTC
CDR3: CASSRLAGAYEQYF

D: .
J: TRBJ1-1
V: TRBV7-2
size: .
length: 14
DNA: TGTGCCAGCAGCGTCAGGGGCGGGAACACTGAAGCTTTCTTT
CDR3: CASSVRGGNTEAFF

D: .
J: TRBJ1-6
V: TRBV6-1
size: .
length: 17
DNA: TGTGCCAGCAGTGAAGCGCCCTATGGCAGGGAAAATTCACCCCTCCACTTT
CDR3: CASSEAPYGRENSPLHF

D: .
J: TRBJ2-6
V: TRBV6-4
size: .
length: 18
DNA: TGTGCCAGCAGTGAAAAAGGACATTTCAGCTCTGGGGCCAACGTCCTGACTTTC
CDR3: CASSEKGHFSSGANVLTF

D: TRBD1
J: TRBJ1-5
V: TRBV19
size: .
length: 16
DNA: TGTGCCAGTAGTACGACAGGGGGGTCCCTCAATCAGCCCCAGCATTTT
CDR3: CASSTTGGSLNQPQHF

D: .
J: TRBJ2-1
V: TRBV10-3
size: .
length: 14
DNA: TGTGCCATCAGTGACCTGGCAGGGAACAATGAGCAGTTCTTC
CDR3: CAISDLAGNNEQFF

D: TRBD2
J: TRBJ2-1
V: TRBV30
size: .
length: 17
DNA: TGTGCCTGGAGTGTAGTAGCGGGAGATCTCGCCTACAATGAGCAGTTCTTC
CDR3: CAWSVVAGDLAYNEQFF

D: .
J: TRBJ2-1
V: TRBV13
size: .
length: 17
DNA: TGTGCCAGCAGCACCATAGGGTCAGGGCCTTCGGACAATGAGCAGTTCTTC
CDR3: CASSTIGSGPSDNEQFF

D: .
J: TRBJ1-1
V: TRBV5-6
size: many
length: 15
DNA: TGTGCCAGCAACCCTGAGTCCGGGTTGAACACTGAAGCTTTCTTT
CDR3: CASNPESGLNTEAFF

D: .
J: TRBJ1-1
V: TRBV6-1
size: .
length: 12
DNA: TGTGCCAGCAGACAGAGTAACACTGAAGCTTTCTTT
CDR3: CASRQSNTEAFF

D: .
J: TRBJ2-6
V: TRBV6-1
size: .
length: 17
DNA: TGTGCCAGCAGTGCCGGGACTGGGGTTGGTGGGGCCAACGTCCTGACTTTC
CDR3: CASSAGTGVGGANVLTF

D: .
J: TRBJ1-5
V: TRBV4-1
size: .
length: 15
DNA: TGCGCCAGCAGCCAAGGTAGAACGAGCAATCAGCCCCAGCATTTT
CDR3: CASSQGRTSNQPQHF

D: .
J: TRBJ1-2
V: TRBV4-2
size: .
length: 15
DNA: TGTGCCAGCAGACAACTCTGGGGGCTTAATCATGGCTACACCTTC
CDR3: CASRQLWGLNHGYTF

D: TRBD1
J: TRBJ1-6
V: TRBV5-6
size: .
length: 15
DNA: TGTGCCAGCAGCTTGCCAGGACAGGGGAATTCACCCCTCCACTTT
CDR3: CASSLPGQGNSPLHF

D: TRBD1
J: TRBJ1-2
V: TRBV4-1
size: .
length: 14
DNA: TGCGCCAGCAGCCTCCCGACAGGGAGATATGGCTACACCTTC
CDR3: CASSLPTGRYGYTF

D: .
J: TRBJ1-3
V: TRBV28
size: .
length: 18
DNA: TGTGCCAGCAGCTCACCCCAACCCAGGGGAGGGTCTGGAAACACCATATATTTT
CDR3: CASSSPQPRGGSGNTIYF

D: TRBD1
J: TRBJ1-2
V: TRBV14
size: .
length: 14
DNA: TGTGCCAGCAGCGGGACAGGGCAATTAGGTGGCTACACCTTC
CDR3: CASSGTGQLGGYTF

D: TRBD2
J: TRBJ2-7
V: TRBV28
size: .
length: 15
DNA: TGTGCCAGCAGTTTTCTAGCGGGAGGGCCCTACGAGCAGTACTTC
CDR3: CASSFLAGGPYEQYF

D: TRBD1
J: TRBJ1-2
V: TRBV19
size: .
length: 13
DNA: TGTGCCAGTAACTGGGGGACAGGGAATGGCTACACCTTC
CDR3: CASNWGTGNGYTF

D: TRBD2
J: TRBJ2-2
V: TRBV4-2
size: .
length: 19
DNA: TGTGCCAGCAGCCAAGATCCCGGACTAGCGGGAGTTGGCACCGGGGAGCTGTTTTTT
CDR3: CASSQDPGLAGVGTGELFF

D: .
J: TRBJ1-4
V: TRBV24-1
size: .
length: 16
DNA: TGTGCCACCCGGAACGTGGAGAAGGAAAATAATGAAAAACTGTTTTTT
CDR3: CATRNVEKENNEKLFF

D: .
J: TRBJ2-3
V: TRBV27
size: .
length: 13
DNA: TGTGCCAGCAGTTTATACATGTTTGATACGCAGTATTTT
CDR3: CASSLYMFDTQYF

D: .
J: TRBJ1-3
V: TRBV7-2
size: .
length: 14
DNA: TGTGCCAGCAGCTTATTGGGCCCTGGAAACACCATATATTTT
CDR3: CASSLLGPGNTIYF

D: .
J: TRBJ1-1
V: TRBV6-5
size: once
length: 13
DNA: TGTGCCAGCGGGAGCCAGAAGGAAACTGAAGCTTTCTTT
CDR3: CASGSQKETEAFF

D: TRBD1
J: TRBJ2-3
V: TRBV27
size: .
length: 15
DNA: TGTGCCAGCAGTCCCACAGCAGGGGGCGCAGATACGCAGTATTTT
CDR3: CASSPTAGGADTQYF

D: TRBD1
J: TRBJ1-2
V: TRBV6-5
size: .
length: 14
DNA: TGTGCCAGCAGTTCTGTCAGGGGGCAGGATGGCTACACCTTC
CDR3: CASSSVRGQDGYTF

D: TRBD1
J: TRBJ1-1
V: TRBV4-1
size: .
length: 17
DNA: TGCGCCAGCAGCCAAGTTTTGGGGACAGGGCGTAAGTCTGAAGCTTTCTTT
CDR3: CASSQVLGTGRKSEAFF

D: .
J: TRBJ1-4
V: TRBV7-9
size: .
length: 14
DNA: TGTGCCAGCAGCAAGTTAGGGGTTGAGGAAAAACTGTTTTTT
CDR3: CASSKLGVEEKLFF

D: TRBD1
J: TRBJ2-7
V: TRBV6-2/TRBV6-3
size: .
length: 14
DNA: TGTGCCAGCAGTACCCGGGACAGGGACTACGAGCAGTACTTC
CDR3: CASSTRDRDYEQYF

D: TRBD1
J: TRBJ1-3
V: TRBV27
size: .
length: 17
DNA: TGTGCCAGCAGTTTGACAGGGCCTCCGTACTCTGGAAACACCATATATTTT
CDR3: CASSLTGPPYSGNTIYF

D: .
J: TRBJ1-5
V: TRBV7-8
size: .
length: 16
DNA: TGTGCCAGCAGCTTAGCCCCAAGCAGGGGCGGACAGCCCCAGCATTTT
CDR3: CASSLAPSRGGQPQHF

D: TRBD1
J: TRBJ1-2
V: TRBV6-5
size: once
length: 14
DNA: TGTGCCAGCAGTTCCGGACAGGGCGACTATGGCTACACCTTC
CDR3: CASSSGQGDYGYTF

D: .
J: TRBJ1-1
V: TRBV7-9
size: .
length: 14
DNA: TGTGCCAGCAGCTTAATGGCAGGGAACACTGAAGCTTTCTTT
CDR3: CASSLMAGNTEAFF